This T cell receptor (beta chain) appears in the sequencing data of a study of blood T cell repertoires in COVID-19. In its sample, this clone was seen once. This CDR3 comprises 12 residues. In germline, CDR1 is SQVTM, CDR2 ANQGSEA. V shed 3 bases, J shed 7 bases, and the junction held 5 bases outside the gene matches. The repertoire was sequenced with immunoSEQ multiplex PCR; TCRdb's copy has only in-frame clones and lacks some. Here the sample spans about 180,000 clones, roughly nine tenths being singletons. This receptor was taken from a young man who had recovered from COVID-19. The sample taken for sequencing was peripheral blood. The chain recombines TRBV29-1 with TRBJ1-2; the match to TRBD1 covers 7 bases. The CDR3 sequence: CSVDPTGSGYTF. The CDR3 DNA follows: TGCAGCGTTGACCCGACAGGGAGTGGCTACACCTTC. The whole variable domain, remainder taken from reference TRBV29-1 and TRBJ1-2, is SAVISQKPSRDICQRGTSLTIQCQVDSQVTMMFWYRQQPGQSLTLIATANQGSEATYESGFVIDKFPISRPNLTFSTLTVSNMSPEDSSIYLCSVDPTGSGYTFGSGTRLTVV.